These T cell receptor beta chains were read from a single sample in a study of T-cell reconstitution after alpha-beta-depleted transplantation in children. One entry per CDR3 protein results from TCRdb running MiXCR on the PCR reads. In the table there are about 610,000 distinct CDR3 sequences, 8% to 11% of which are singletons. The sample here was PBMCs from the stem cell graft donor, taken from the stem cell graft. Receptors were obtained from a human donor who donated a stem cell graft to a child with acute myeloid leukemia. Both conserved end residues are part of each CDR3. Each record gives: D gene, J gene, clone size, V gene, CDR3 protein, CDR3 DNA. A D gene is named only where the DNA matches it firmly. Size is stated for part of the rows, as once, few or many counts, or as a class when the clone is expanded.

>.|TRBJ2-5|few|TRBV18
CASSPSWDPLRQETQYF
TGTGCCAGCTCCCCTAGCTGGGACCCTTTGAGGCAAGAGACCCAGTACTTC
>.|TRBJ2-1|many|TRBV6-2/TRBV6-3
CASSGGEVYNEQFF
TGTGCCAGCAGTGGGGGAGAGGTCTACAATGAGCAGTTCTTC
>.|TRBJ2-7|.|TRBV20-1
CSAKPGSRGLYEQYF
TGCAGTGCCAAGCCAGGGTCCCGGGGTCTTTACGAGCAGTACTTC
>TRBD2|TRBJ2-2|.|TRBV7-9
CASSTPTSGANTGELFF
TGTGCCAGCAGCACCCCAACTAGCGGGGCGAACACCGGGGAGCTGTTTTTT
>TRBD2|TRBJ2-5|.|TRBV7-3
CASSSGTRNQETQYF
TGTGCCAGCAGCTCAGGGACTAGAAACCAAGAGACCCAGTACTTC
>.|TRBJ2-3|many|TRBV20-1
CSAPGHTDTQYF
TGCAGTGCGCCGGGGCACACAGATACGCAGTATTTT
>TRBD2|TRBJ2-1|few|TRBV6-5
CASSFRLAGAANEQFF
TGTGCCAGCAGTTTCCGACTAGCGGGAGCGGCCAATGAGCAGTTCTTC
>.|TRBJ2-3|.|TRBV12-3/TRBV12-4
CASSPLPVIDTQYF
TGTGCCAGCAGTCCCCTCCCGGTTATAGATACGCAGTATTTT
>.|TRBJ2-1|few|TRBV20-1
CSASGTVLGNEQFF
TGCAGTGCTAGTGGGACGGTCCTAGGCAATGAGCAGTTCTTC
>.|TRBJ2-1|many|TRBV6-5
CATRDSSVYNEQFF
TGTGCCACCCGAGACTCTAGCGTCTACAATGAGCAGTTCTTC
>TRBD2|TRBJ2-7|many|TRBV20-1
CSALTSGRGEQYF
TGCAGTGCCCTTACTAGCGGGAGAGGCGAGCAGTACTTC
>.|TRBJ2-7|many|TRBV7-9
CASTTLSGASYEQYF
TGTGCCAGCACCACCCTTAGCGGCGCATCCTACGAGCAGTACTTC
>.|TRBJ1-1|.|TRBV7-2
CASTRGWSNTEAFF
TGTGCCAGCACCAGGGGTTGGTCCAACACTGAAGCTTTCTTT
>TRBD1|TRBJ1-1|few|TRBV10-3
CAISESTGKSTEAFF
TGTGCCATCAGTGAGTCGACAGGGAAAAGCACTGAAGCTTTCTTT
>.|TRBJ2-1|.|TRBV20-1
CSAPSRVGNEQFF
TGCAGTGCCCCATCCAGGGTGGGGAATGAGCAGTTCTTC
>.|TRBJ1-2|many|TRBV12-3/TRBV12-4
CASSSRAGRGYTF
TGTGCCAGCAGTTCGCGGGCAGGGCGAGGCTACACCTTC
>.|TRBJ2-4|.|TRBV12-3/TRBV12-4
CASSLSPGGDIQYF
TGTGCCAGCAGTTTAAGCCCAGGGGGGGACATTCAGTACTTC
>.|TRBJ2-1|.|TRBV7-2
CASSIPGLAQFF
TGTGCCAGCAGCATACCAGGGTTGGCGCAGTTCTTC
>.|TRBJ2-7|.|TRBV6-1
CASSPPEGRYEQYF
TGTGCCAGCAGCCCCCCCGAGGGCCGCTACGAGCAGTACTTC
>TRBD1|TRBJ1-4|many|TRBV4-3
CASSQLRGREKLFF
TGCGCCAGCAGCCAACTTAGGGGGCGGGAAAAACTGTTTTTT
>TRBD2|TRBJ2-3|.|TRBV3-1
CASSQDLGLAGSLAQYF
TGTGCCAGCAGCCAAGATTTGGGACTAGCGGGGTCGTTGGCGCAGTATTTT
>TRBD2|TRBJ2-5|few|TRBV20-1
CRGTSGKGGKKETQYF
TGCAGGGGGACTAGCGGGAAGGGGGGGAAAAAAGAGACCCAGTACTTC
>TRBD2|TRBJ2-3|few|TRBV5-1
CASSHKVGSGIGTDTQYF
TGCGCCAGCAGCCACAAGGTGGGCAGCGGGATAGGCACAGATACGCAGTATTTT
>TRBD1|TRBJ1-1|.|TRBV4-2
CASRGQEGGTEAFF
TGTGCCAGCAGGGGACAGGAGGGAGGCACTGAAGCTTTCTTT
>.|TRBJ2-7|few|TRBV4-3
CASSQGPGYEQYF
TGCGCCAGCAGCCAAGGTCCGGGATACGAGCAGTACTTC
>TRBD2|TRBJ2-7|many|TRBV28
CASSSPGTSGSYEQYF
TGTGCCAGCAGTTCACCTGGGACTAGCGGTTCCTACGAGCAGTACTTC
>.|TRBJ1-4|.|TRBV20-1
CSARDQGGDEKLFF
TGCAGTGCTAGAGATCAAGGGGGGGACGAAAAACTGTTTTTT
>.|TRBJ2-2|many|TRBV4-3
CASSQVATGFSGELFF
TGCGCCAGCAGCCAGGTGGCTACCGGGTTCTCCGGGGAGCTGTTTTTT
>TRBD2|TRBJ2-1|few|TRBV6-5
CASSSSSGTSGINEQFF
TGTGCCAGCAGTTCGAGCTCCGGGACTAGCGGGATCAATGAGCAGTTCTTC
>TRBD1|TRBJ2-2|few|TRBV12-3/TRBV12-4
CASSFSGQIRTGELFF
TGTGCCAGCAGTTTCTCGGGACAGATAAGGACCGGGGAGCTGTTTTTT
>.|TRBJ2-1|many|TRBV5-1
CASSLVDDNNEQFF
TGCGCCAGCAGCTTGGTAGATGACAACAATGAGCAGTTCTTC
>.|TRBJ2-2|few|TRBV7-9
CASNWDGGELFF
TGTGCCAGCAACTGGGACGGCGGGGAGCTGTTTTTT
>.|TRBJ1-1|many|TRBV12-3/TRBV12-4
CASDSKAQARRTEAFF
TGTGCCAGCGATTCAAAGGCACAGGCCCGGCGAACTGAAGCTTTCTTT
>TRBD2|TRBJ2-1|few|TRBV6-5
CASSYAGLAASSYNEQFF
TGTGCCAGCAGTTACGCCGGACTAGCGGCTAGCTCCTACAATGAGCAGTTCTTC
>.|TRBJ1-1|.|TRBV20-1
CSAKPVNTEAFF
TGCAGTGCTAAGCCGGTGAACACTGAAGCTTTCTTT
>.|TRBJ2-1|many|TRBV15
CATSRDGLGEQFF
TGTGCCACCAGCAGAGATGGTCTGGGTGAGCAGTTCTTC
>.|TRBJ1-3|few|TRBV10-3
CAISEFATDGLGNTIYF
TGTGCCATCAGTGAATTCGCGACAGATGGGCTGGGAAACACCATATATTTT
>.|TRBJ2-7|many|TRBV20-1
CSAGRGNYEQYF
TGCAGTGCTGGCAGGGGAAATTATGAGCAGTACTTC
>.|TRBJ2-1|many|TRBV3-1
CASSQMVAYNEQFF
TGTGCCAGCAGCCAAATGGTGGCGTATAATGAGCAGTTCTTC
>TRBD1|TRBJ2-7|few|TRBV5-5
CASSKAGQGTYEQYF
TGTGCCAGCAGTAAAGCGGGACAGGGGACTTACGAGCAGTACTTC
>.|TRBJ1-2|few|TRBV5-1
CASSLWGRDGTNYGYTF
TGCGCCAGCAGCTTGTGGGGCCGGGACGGAACTAACTATGGCTACACCTTC
>TRBD1|TRBJ1-3|.|TRBV9
CASSVEWTGASGNTIYF
TGTGCCAGCAGCGTAGAGTGGACAGGGGCATCTGGAAACACCATATATTTT
>.|TRBJ2-4|many|TRBV27
CASRRIGAKNIQYF
TGTGCCAGCAGGAGGATCGGGGCCAAAAACATTCAGTACTTC
>.|TRBJ2-2|few|TRBV29-1
CSASGPMNTGELFF
TGCAGCGCTTCTGGACCGATGAACACCGGGGAGCTGTTTTTT
>.|TRBJ2-2|few|TRBV5-5
CASSGPTGRNTGELFF
TGTGCCAGCAGCGGTCCGACGGGTCGGAACACCGGGGAGCTGTTTTTT
>.|TRBJ2-3|.|TRBV10-3
CAITQPSTDTQYF
TGTGCCATCACTCAGCCTAGCACAGATACGCAGTATTTT